Described below is a single T cell receptor beta chain sequence and its context. This sample was included in a study of blood T cell repertoires in COVID-19. Across the study: The United States, Italy and Spain were the sources of the acute and convalescent COVID-19 samples. Sample material is recorded as cDNA or gDNA derived from T cells, B-cell-depleted T cells, or PBMCs.

Under the authors' procedure: The assay estimated nucleated cells by amplifying reference gene primers. Measured with immunoSEQ multiplex PCR; TCRdb has only the in-frame clones, and not every one. Clonal size and the V and J genes are those of that table, whereas D and trimming came from the DNA. The sample comprises 130,000 to 150,000 clones, around 80% of which are singletons, and 5% rests with the top ten. Germline V gives CDR1 KGHSH, CDR2 LQKENI. Trimming shortened V by 5 bases and J by 1 base, and 14 bases separated the two germline ends. The CDR3 is 15 amino acids. This receptor was taken from a woman between 45 and 65 years old with acute or convalescent COVID-19. The sample taken for sequencing was peripheral blood. The rearrangement links TRBV18 to TRBJ2-5; D may be TRBD1 (5 bases). CDR3 sequence: CASSARQTPQETQYF. The CDR3 DNA reads as TGTGCCAGCTCAGCCAGACAGACTCCCCAAGAGACCCAGTACTTC.